Listed below are T cell receptor beta chains from one sample, sequenced in a study of T cell responses to AZD1222 COVID-19 vaccine. TCRdb keeps only in-frame clones here, not all; method: immunoSEQ multiplex PCR. The data show 100,000 to 150,000 clones, with 70% to 85% seen just once and 25% to 35% held by the top ten. This sample comprised peripheral blood, obtained 28 days after the second AZD1222 dose. Receptors were obtained from an adult who received the AZD1222 COVID-19 vaccine. Each CDR3 is given with its conserved first and last residue. The D gene is left open where the match is weak. Size values are once, few and many counts, or a class for expanded clones, and some rows have none.

D gene,clone size,V gene,J gene,CDR3 DNA,CDR3 protein
-,-,TRBV18,TRBJ2-1,TGTGCCAGCTCAACCCCTGGGAGGGGGACCTACAATGAGCAGTTCTTC,CASSTPGRGTYNEQFF
-,few,TRBV28,TRBJ1-1,TGTGCCAGCAGTTTGATACCGAACACTGAAGCTTTCTTT,CASSLIPNTEAFF
-,-,TRBV2,TRBJ1-6,TGTGCCAGCAGTGACAAGGGGAAGGTCTATAATTCACCCCTCCACTTT,CASSDKGKVYNSPLHF
-,-,TRBV9,TRBJ2-1,TGTGCCAGCAGCGTAGGGGGAGGTGAGCAGTTCTTC,CASSVGGGEQFF
TRBD1,-,TRBV9,TRBJ1-2,TGTGCCAGCAGCGTAGAACAGGGGGCGCGCTACTATGGCTACACCTTC,CASSVEQGARYYGYTF
-,-,TRBV3-1/TRBV3-2,TRBJ2-3,TGTGCCAGCAGCCAAAGTCAGCGCGGGGGCACAGATACGCAGTATTTT,CASSQSQRGGTDTQYF
-,-,TRBV4-1,TRBJ1-2,TGCGCCAGCAGCCAAGAACCGGGAGCTAACTATGGCTACACCTTC,CASSQEPGANYGYTF
TRBD2,-,TRBV29-1,TRBJ2-3,TGCAGCGTTCTCCTCTTAGCGGGGGTGAGCACAGATACGCAGTATTTT,CSVLLLAGVSTDTQYF
-,few,TRBV24-1,TRBJ1-1,TGTGCCACCAGTGAAGCGGGGGAGAACACTGAAGCTTTCTTT,CATSEAGENTEAFF
-,-,TRBV6-5,TRBJ1-5,TGTGCCAGCAGTTACTCAAATCGTGGGGATCAGCCCCAGCATTTT,CASSYSNRGDQPQHF
-,-,TRBV6-2/TRBV6-3,TRBJ2-1,TGTGCCAGCAGCTCGCGGGGCAAAAATGAGCAGTTCTTC,CASSSRGKNEQFF
-,-,TRBV20-1,TRBJ2-7,TGCAGTGCCAGTCTTCCGGAAAGCTCCTACGAGCAGTACTTC,CSASLPESSYEQYF
TRBD1,-,TRBV28,TRBJ1-2,TGTGCCAGCAGTCCCCTTGGACAGGACTATGGCTACACCTTC,CASSPLGQDYGYTF
-,-,TRBV7-2,TRBJ1-2,TGTGCCAGCAGCTTAGGCGGGCGGGATGGCTACACCTTC,CASSLGGRDGYTF
-,-,TRBV28,TRBJ1-5,TGTGCCAGCAGTCATACGCGAATCGCGAGGGGAAGCAATCAGCCCCAGCATTTT,CASSHTRIARGSNQPQHF
-,-,TRBV19,TRBJ1-1,TGTGCCAGTAGTTCAGGCTCCTTGAACACTGAAGCTTTCTTT,CASSSGSLNTEAFF
-,-,TRBV11-2,TRBJ2-7,TGTGCCAGCAGCTTAGGTGGGGTTACCTACGAGCAGTACTTC,CASSLGGVTYEQYF
-,once,TRBV12-3/TRBV12-4,TRBJ2-5,TGTGCCAGCAGTGTTATGCCGTGGGAGACCCAGTACTTC,CASSVMPWETQYF
-,-,TRBV3-1/TRBV3-2,TRBJ1-1,TGTGCCAGCAGACTAGGAGGGGGAGGGACTGAAGCTTTCTTT,CASRLGGGGTEAFF
-,-,TRBV12-3/TRBV12-4,TRBJ2-1,TGTGCCAGCAGTTATAGCGGAAATGAGCAGTTCTTC,CASSYSGNEQFF
-,-,TRBV7-9,TRBJ1-5,TGTGCCAGCAGTAGTATCGGGGGCCCCAATCAGCCCCAGCATTTT,CASSSIGGPNQPQHF
-,-,TRBV5-1,TRBJ2-1,TGCGCCAGCAGCTTGGCTGGCGCCTCTTACAATGAGCAGTTCTTC,CASSLAGASYNEQFF